The 27 T cell receptor beta chains listed next were all sequenced from one sample in a study of neoadjuvant anti-PD-1 for oral cavity cancer (dated by TCRdb to the early 2020s). Library generation was performed with the immunoSEQ multiplex PCR assay. As stored in TCRdb, this immuneACCESS dataset retains in-frame rearrangements with V and J assigned. A fraction of the clones does not appear; measured against another copy, unresolved V genes explain less than half of the discrepancy, and the remainder lacks a known reason. The sample has approximately 5,400 clones on record, roughly three fifths of them singletons. Less than 9.5% of the sample belongs to the ten largest clones. The sample's time point label, decoded: after neoadjuvant nivolumab, at surgical resection. The starting material was tumor tissue, obtained after nivolumab (anti-PD-1) treatment. These receptors were obtained from a person aged 40 to 85 with oral cavity squamous cell carcinoma.

The chain combines TRBV6-5 with TRBJ1-2; D perhaps matches TRBD1 (5 bases). Deletions cut 5 bases from V and 5 bases from J, with 12 bases between. Germline CDR1 reads MNHEY; CDR2 reads SVGAGI. The CDR3 has 13 amino acids. As DNA, the CDR3 is TGTGCCAGCAGTGAAAGGGGAGGTTATGGCTACACCTTC. As protein: CASSERGGYGYTF.

The V gene is TRBV19, the J gene TRBJ2-2; 13 bases align to TRBD2. Germline V gene lookup returns CDR1 LNHDA and CDR2 SQIVND (reference sequence). The CDR3 has 17 amino acids. V shed 4 bases and J 6 bases; nucleotides not matched to a gene: 8. The CDR3 loop reads CASSRRLAGGLPGELFF. In DNA, the CDR3 is TGTGCCAGTAGTAGGAGACTAGCGGGAGGCCTTCCCGGGGAGCTGTTTTTT.

This chain links TRBV6-5 with TRBJ2-2; TRBD1 aligns across 7 bases. This CDR3 has 15 amino acids. V was pared by 6 bases and J by 4 bases, with 8 bases of the junction left unmatched. Per the germline V gene, CDR1 is MNHEY and CDR2 is SVGAGI. The chain's CDR3 is CASSSQGWFTGELFF. The DNA for the CDR3 is TGTGCCAGCAGCTCACAGGGGTGGTTCACCGGGGAGCTGTTTTTT.

The rearrangement uses TRBV5-4 and TRBJ2-7; possible D gene TRBD2, 6 bases. CDR1 SGHNT and CDR2 YYREEE come from the germline V gene (reference sequence). Trimming cost V 4 bases and J 7 bases, with 15 bases left between them. There are 13 residues in the CDR3. The CDR3 DNA reads as TGTGCCAGCAGCCGCGGGGCCGCGGGTGAGCAGTACTTC. Translated, it gives CASSRGAAGEQYF.

This clone showed up just a few times. The genes are TRBV5-6 and TRBJ2-1; no clear D gene. The germline V and J ends were trimmed by 2 bases and 0 bases, with 9 bases remaining between them. This CDR3 is built from 15 residues. CDR1 SGHDT and CDR2 YYEEEE come from the germline V gene. The CDR3 region has the DNA TGTGCCAGCAGCTTACTGGCAGGCTCCTACAATGAGCAGTTCTTC. Amino acids: CASSLLAGSYNEQFF.

V gene TRBV6-6 combines with J gene TRBJ2-6, with D uncertain. CDR3 length equals 14 residues. Deletions cut 2 bases from V and 4 bases from J, with 6 bases between. The germline CDR1 and CDR2 sequences are MNHNY and SVGAGI (reference sequence). For the CDR3, the DNA is TGTGCCAGCAGTTACAATACCGGGGCCAACGTCCTGACTTTC. Its protein product is CASSYNTGANVLTF.

The chain is built from TRBV10-1 and TRBJ2-7; D ambiguous. The CDR3 spans 14 residues. CDR1 and CDR2 from the germline V gene are WNHNN and SYGVQD (reference sequence). With 3 bases removed from V and 6 bases from J, the gap between germline ends came to 15 bases. CDR3 region: CASSDRARISEQYF. Here the CDR3 DNA reads TGCGCCAGCAGTGATCGGGCTAGAATCTCCGAGCAGTACTTC.

This chain uses TRBV6-6 with TRBJ1-3, with TRBD1 matching over 8 bases. The germline V gene encodes CDR1 MNHNY and CDR2 SVGAGI (reference sequence). After removal of 4 bases from V and 3 bases from J, the junction contained 5 bases not matched to a gene. This CDR3 is 15 amino acids long. The CDR3 protein is CASSSGGLVGNTIYF. CDR3 nucleotide sequence: TGTGCCAGCAGTTCAGGGGGCCTAGTTGGAAACACCATATATTTT.

This chain uses TRBV5-4 with TRBJ2-5; weak D call: TRBD1 (5 bases). Germline V gene sequence: CDR1 SGHNT, CDR2 YYREEE (reference sequence). The CDR3 runs 15 residues. The V gene lost 4 bases and the J gene lost 2 bases, with 15 bases spanning the gap. CDR3 nucleotides: TGTGCCAGCAGCCGCCCGCAGGGCCCACAAGAGACCCAGTACTTC. Protein sequence: CASSRPQGPQETQYF.

This chain links TRBV27 with TRBJ2-3; perhaps TRBD1 as D (5 bases). The V and J ends lost 2 bases and 0 bases respectively, with 12 bases between them. This CDR3 contains 16 residues. Looked up from germline, CDR1 is MNHEY and CDR2 is SMNVEV (reference sequence). CDR3 sequence reads: CASSLRPTVSTDTQYF. Here the CDR3 DNA reads TGTGCCAGCAGTTTACGGCCGACAGTAAGCACAGATACGCAGTATTTT.

This sequence joins TRBV5-1 and TRBJ1-4; 8 nucleotides line up with TRBD1. The germline V gene encodes CDR1 SGHRS and CDR2 YFSETQ. The CDR3 runs to 19 residues. Losses at the gene ends were 3 bases for V and 0 bases for J; bases not matched to a gene: 13. Here the CDR3 DNA reads TGCGCCAGCAGCTCCCCGGCGGGGACAGGTGTTTCAACTAATGAAAAACTGTTTTTT. Its translation: CASSSPAGTGVSTNEKLFF.

The chain uses TRBV28 and TRBJ1-2; 8 bases map to TRBD1. The V segment lost 5 bases and the J segment 5 bases; nucleotides outside the gene matches: 13. The CDR3 sequence is 16 residues long. The germline V gene has CDR1 MDHEN and CDR2 SYDVKM. This CDR3 is CASSLGTAGGRYGYTF. The CDR3 DNA reads as TGTGCCAGCAGTCTAGGTACGGCAGGGGGCCGGTATGGCTACACCTTC.

This sequence joins TRBV19 and TRBJ2-7; 7 bases map to TRBD1. V shed 3 bases, J shed 9 bases, and the junction held 11 bases outside the gene matches. The CDR3 sequence is 14 residues long. Germline-derived CDR1 and CDR2 are LNHDA and SQIVND (reference sequence). The CDR3 spells CASSIPGTAIGQYF. The CDR3 bases are TGTGCCAGTAGTATCCCCGGGACAGCCATCGGGCAGTACTTC.

This clone was seen only a few times. The V call is TRBV10-2, the J call TRBJ1-5, with unresolved D. The CDR3 totals 12 residues. From germline, CDR1 is WSHSY and CDR2 SAAADI. Trimming shortened V by 5 bases and J by 5 bases, and 7 bases separated the two germline ends. CDR3 DNA sequence: TGCGCCAGCAGTACACTTTATCAGCCCCAGCATTTT. It translates to CASSTLYQPQHF.

The genes are TRBV19 and TRBJ2-1; TRBD2 aligns across 10 bases. The CDR3 runs to 15 residues. Losses at the gene ends were 2 bases for V and 6 bases for J; bases not matched to a gene: 4. Germline CDR1 reads LNHDA; CDR2 reads SQIVND (reference sequence). The CDR3 reads CASSIPSGSFNEQFF. CDR3 sequence (DNA): TGTGCCAGTAGTATACCTAGCGGGAGCTTCAATGAGCAGTTCTTC.

The rearrangement links TRBV4-1 to TRBJ1-1; D is ambiguous. CDR3 length: 14 amino acids. Trimming stripped 4 bases from V and 7 bases from J, with 16 bases between. Germline CDR1 reads MGHRA; CDR2 reads YSYEKL. In DNA, the CDR3 is TGCGCCAGCAGCCTACTACATCCGTATGATGAAGCTTTCTTT. Residues: CASSLLHPYDEAFF.

V is TRBV16 and J is TRBJ1-4; 8 nucleotides match TRBD1. With 4 bases clipped from V and 8 bases from J, the junction kept 3 bases outside the gene matches. Germline assignment: CDR1 KGHSY and CDR2 FQNENV. CDR3 size: 13 residues. For the CDR3, the DNA is TGTGCCAGCAGCCCGGACAGGGTAGAAAAACTGTTTTTT. Translated: CASSPDRVEKLFF.

In this sample, this clone turned up a few times. The J gene is TRBJ1-4, the V gene TRBV6-1; no clear D gene. The CDR3 is 16 residues long. Per the germline V gene, CDR1 is MNHNS and CDR2 is SASEGT. V shed 2 bases and J shed 0 bases, with 10 bases lying between them. CDR3 bases: TGTGCCAGCAGTGAAAGTGGCCCGACAACTAATGAAAAACTGTTTTTT. Translated: CASSESGPTTNEKLFF.

This chain joins TRBV29-1 and TRBJ1-2; TRBD1 might be the D (6 bases). The CDR3 runs to 13 residues. CDR1 is SQVTM, CDR2 ANQGSEA, per germline. The ends were cut back, 5 bases at V and 2 bases at J, with 12 bases in the middle. CDR3: CSVLQGQNYGYTF. The CDR3 coding sequence is TGCAGCGTTCTTCAGGGGCAGAACTATGGCTACACCTTC.

The chain is built from TRBV5-4 and TRBJ1-1; no clear D gene. V was clipped by 0 bases and J by 2 bases, with 11 bases between them. Germline assignment: CDR1 SGHNT and CDR2 YYREEE (reference sequence). The CDR3 is 15 residues long. The CDR3: CASSLGGGINTEAFF. The DNA for the CDR3 is TGTGCCAGCAGCTTGGGGGGAGGGATCAACACTGAAGCTTTCTTT.

The rearrangement uses TRBV5-1 and TRBJ1-5; D is perhaps TRBD1 (6 bases). V was clipped by 4 bases and J by 9 bases, with 17 bases between them. Per germline, CDR1 SGHRS and CDR2 YFSETQ. The CDR3 consists of 14 residues. The CDR3 loop reads CASSPHGGSGPQHF. CDR3 DNA: TGCGCCAGCAGCCCCCACGGGGGCTCGGGGCCCCAGCATTTT.

This clone occurred once. The CDR3 loop is CASSVEIFSDSGNTIYF. The CDR3, as DNA: TGTGCCAGCAGCGTAGAAATTTTTTCGGACTCTGGAAACACCATATATTTT. This rearrangement joins TRBV9 to TRBJ1-3, with D unclear. The CDR3 consists of 17 residues. V lost 0 bases to trimming and J lost 0 bases, with 13 bases between them. Germline V gives CDR1 SGDLS, CDR2 YYNGEE. Together with reference TRBV9 and TRBJ1-3, the CDR3 gives the full variable domain: DSGVTQTPKHLITATGQRVTLRCSPRSGDLSVYWYQQSLDQGLQFLIQYYNGEERAKGNILERFSAQQFPDLHSELNLSSLELGDSALYFCASSVEIFSDSGNTIYFGEGSWLTVV.

V gene TRBV6-6 combines with J gene TRBJ1-6, with D perhaps matching TRBD1 (6 bases). This CDR3 has 13 amino acids. Germline V gene data show CDR1 as MNHNY and CDR2 as SVGAGI (reference sequence). The V end was cut by 10 bases, the J end by 6 bases, with 13 bases between. For the CDR3, the DNA is TGTGCCACCAGGGGAAGTGGTAATTCACCCCTCCACTTT. Protein sequence: CATRGSGNSPLHF.

This chain joins TRBV2 and TRBJ1-1; possible D gene TRBD1, 5 bases. Germline values: CDR1 SNHLY, CDR2 FYNNEI. CDR3 length: 12 amino acids. Trimming took 8 bases from V and 2 from J, leaving 9 bases between them. CDR3 sequence reads: CASRGDNTEAFF. As DNA, the CDR3 is TGTGCCAGCCGAGGGGACAACACTGAAGCTTTCTTT.

The rearrangement joins TRBV5-4 to TRBJ1-3; TRBD1 matches 7 bases. The V segment lost 5 bases and the J segment 0 bases; nucleotides outside the gene matches: 2. The CDR3 sequence is 14 residues long. Germline CDR1 is SGHNT and CDR2 is YYREEE (reference sequence). CDR3 sequence: CASRRTGSGNTIYF. In nucleotides, the CDR3 is TGTGCCAGCAGGAGGACAGGCTCTGGAAACACCATATATTTT.

The rearrangement links TRBV28 to TRBJ2-2, with D perhaps matching TRBD1 (6 bases). The V end lost 2 bases, the J end lost 6 bases, and 13 bases lay between the germline ends. The CDR3 spans 15 residues. CDR1 and CDR2 (germline): MDHEN, SYDVKM. CDR3 sequence reads: CASSLTQGWSGELFF. The CDR3 DNA is TGTGCCAGCAGTTTAACGCAGGGGTGGTCCGGGGAGCTGTTTTTT.

The chain links TRBV6-5 to TRBJ1-5; D not resolved. Trimming left V 5 bases short and J 4 bases short, with 12 bases between. This CDR3 has 14 residues. From germline, CDR1 is MNHEY and CDR2 SVGAGI. The CDR3 coding sequence is TGTGCCAGCAGTGAAAGGCAGTTAAATCAGCCCCAGCATTTT. Its translation: CASSERQLNQPQHF.